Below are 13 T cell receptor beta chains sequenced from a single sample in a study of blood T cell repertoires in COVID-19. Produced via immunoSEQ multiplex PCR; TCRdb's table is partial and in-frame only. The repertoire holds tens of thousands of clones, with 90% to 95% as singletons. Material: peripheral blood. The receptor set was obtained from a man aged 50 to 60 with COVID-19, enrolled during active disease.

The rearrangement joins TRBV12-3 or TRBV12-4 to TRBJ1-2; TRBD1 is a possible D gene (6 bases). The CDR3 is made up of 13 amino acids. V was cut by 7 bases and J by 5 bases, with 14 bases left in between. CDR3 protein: CASKRQELYGYTF. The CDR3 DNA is TGTGCCAGCAAGAGACAGGAGCTTTATGGCTACACCTTC.

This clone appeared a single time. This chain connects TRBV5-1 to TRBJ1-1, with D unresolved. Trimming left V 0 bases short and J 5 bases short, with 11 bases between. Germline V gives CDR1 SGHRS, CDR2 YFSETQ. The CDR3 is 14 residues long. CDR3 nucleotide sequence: TGCGCCAGCAGCTTGGCCGGGATCACAACTGAAGCTTTCTTT. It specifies CASSLAGITTEAFF.

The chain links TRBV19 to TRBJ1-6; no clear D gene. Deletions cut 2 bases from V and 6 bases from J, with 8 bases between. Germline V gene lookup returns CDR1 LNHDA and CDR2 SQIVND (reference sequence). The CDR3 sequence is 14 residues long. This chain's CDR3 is CASSIRLSNSPLHF. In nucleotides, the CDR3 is TGTGCCAGTAGTATACGACTTTCTAATTCACCCCTCCACTTT.

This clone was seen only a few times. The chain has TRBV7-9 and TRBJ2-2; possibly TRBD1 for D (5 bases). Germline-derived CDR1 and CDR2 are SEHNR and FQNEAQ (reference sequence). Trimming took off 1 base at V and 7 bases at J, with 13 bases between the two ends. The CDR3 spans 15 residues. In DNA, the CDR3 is TGTGCCAGCAGCTTAGTGGGGCGACGCAACGGGGAGCTGTTTTTT. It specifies CASSLVGRRNGELFF.

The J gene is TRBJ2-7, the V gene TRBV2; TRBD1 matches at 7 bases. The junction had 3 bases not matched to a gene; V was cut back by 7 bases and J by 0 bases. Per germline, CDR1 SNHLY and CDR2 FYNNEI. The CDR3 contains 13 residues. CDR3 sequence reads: CASKGADSYEQYF. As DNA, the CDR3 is TGTGCCAGCAAGGGGGCAGACTCCTACGAGCAGTACTTC. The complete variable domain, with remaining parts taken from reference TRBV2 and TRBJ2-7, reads EPEVTQTPSHQVTQMGQEVILRCVPISNHLYFYWYRQILGQKVEFLVSFYNNEISEKSEIFDDQFSVERPDGSNFTLKIRSTKLEDSAMYFCASKGADSYEQYFGPGTRLTVT.

CDR3 nucleotides: TGTGCCAGCAGCACCCAGGGGGGACGCACAGATACGCAGTATTTT. This encodes CASSTQGGRTDTQYF. The chain is built from TRBV7-2 and TRBJ2-3; TRBD1 is a possible D gene (7 bases). Germline CDR1 SGHTA, CDR2 FQGNSA. The V and J ends lost 5 bases and 1 base respectively, with 13 bases between them. CDR3 length: 15 amino acids.

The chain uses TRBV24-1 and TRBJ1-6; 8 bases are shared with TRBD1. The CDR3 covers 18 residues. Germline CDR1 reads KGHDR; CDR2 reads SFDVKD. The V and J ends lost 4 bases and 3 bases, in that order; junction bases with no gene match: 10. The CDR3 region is CATSDHGQGPLYNSPLHF. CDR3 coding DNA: TGTGCCACCAGTGACCATGGACAGGGTCCCCTCTATAATTCACCCCTCCACTTT.

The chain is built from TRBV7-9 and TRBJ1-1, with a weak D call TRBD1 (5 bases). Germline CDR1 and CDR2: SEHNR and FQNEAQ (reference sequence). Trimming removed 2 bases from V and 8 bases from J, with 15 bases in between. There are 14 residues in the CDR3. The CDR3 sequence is CASSLLTSTAEAFF. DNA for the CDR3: TGTGCCAGCAGCTTACTGACCTCGACAGCCGAAGCTTTCTTT.

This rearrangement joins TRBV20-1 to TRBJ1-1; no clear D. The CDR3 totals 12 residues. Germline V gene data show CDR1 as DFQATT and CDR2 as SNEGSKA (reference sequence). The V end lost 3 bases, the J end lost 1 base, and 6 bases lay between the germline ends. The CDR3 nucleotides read TGCAGTGCTAGTCGAGCGAACACTGAAGCTTTCTTT. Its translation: CSASRANTEAFF.

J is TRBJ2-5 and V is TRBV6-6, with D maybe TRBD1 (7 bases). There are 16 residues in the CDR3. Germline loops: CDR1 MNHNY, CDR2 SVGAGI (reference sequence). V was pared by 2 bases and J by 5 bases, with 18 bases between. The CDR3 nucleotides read TGTGCCAGCAGTTACCGTGTAACAGGGGCGGGGGAGACCCAGTACTTC. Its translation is CASSYRVTGAGETQYF.

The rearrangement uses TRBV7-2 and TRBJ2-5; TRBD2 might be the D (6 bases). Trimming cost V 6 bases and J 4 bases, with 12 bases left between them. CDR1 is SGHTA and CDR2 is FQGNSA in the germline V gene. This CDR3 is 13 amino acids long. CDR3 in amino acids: CASSREVRETQYF. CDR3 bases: TGTGCCAGCAGTAGGGAGGTGAGAGAGACCCAGTACTTC.

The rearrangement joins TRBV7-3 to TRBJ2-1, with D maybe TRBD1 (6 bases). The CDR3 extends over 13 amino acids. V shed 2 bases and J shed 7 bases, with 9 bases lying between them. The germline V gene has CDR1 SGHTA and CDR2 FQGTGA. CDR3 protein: CASSLGTTNEQFF. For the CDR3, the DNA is TGTGCCAGCAGCTTAGGGACAACGAATGAGCAGTTCTTC.

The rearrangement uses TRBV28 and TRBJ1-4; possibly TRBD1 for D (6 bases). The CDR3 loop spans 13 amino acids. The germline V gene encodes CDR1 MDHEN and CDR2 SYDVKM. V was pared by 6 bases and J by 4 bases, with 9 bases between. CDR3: CASRWDNNEKLFF. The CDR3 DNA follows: TGTGCCAGCAGATGGGACAATAATGAAAAACTGTTTTTT. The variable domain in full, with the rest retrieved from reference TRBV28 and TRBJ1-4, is DVKVTQSSRYLVKRTGEKVFLECVQDMDHENMFWYRQDPGLGLRLIYFSYDVKMKEKGDIPEGYSVSREKKERFSLILESASTNQTSMYLCASRWDNNEKLFFGSGTQLSVL.